This T cell receptor beta chain is from a study of a mutant IDH1 vaccine in newly diagnosed glioma. Study overall: Averaging approximately 42 years of age, treated patients were around 60% male and approximately 38% female. Patients' prior therapy spanned radiotherapy, temozolomide, or both; most underwent both.

Study-level findings and limits: Any relationship between pseudoprogression and changes in top peripheral T cell clonotypes seemed absent. Most patients, about 93%, showed vaccine-induced immune responses.

Time point indicated: baseline, week 1 (first vaccination visit). Treatment of the sample: pre-vaccination baseline after standard-of-care therapy. The CDR3 consists of 15 residues. The germline CDR1 and CDR2 sequences are SGHDT and YYEEEE. With V trimmed by 2 bases and J by 3 bases, 2 bases remained unmatched. Sequenced by immunoSEQ multiplex PCR; TCRdb stores in-frame clones only, minus some. The data show under 65,000 clones, 80% to 90% seen once. As for this clone: Its antigen is not known.

V is TRBV5-6 and J is TRBJ1-5, with 10 bases lining up with TRBD1. Sequences were derived from PBMCs, sampled from a glioma patient treated with radiotherapy, temozolomide or both. This TCR was recovered from a man in his late teens or twenties with glioma. Written as DNA, the CDR3 is TGTGCCAGCAGCTTAGGGACAGGGGTCAATCAGCCCCAGCATTTT. It encodes CASSLGTGVNQPQHF.